This is a list of T cell receptor beta chains from one sample in a study of CD8 T cells in Susac syndrome. TCRdb independently ran MiXCR on the immunoSEQ multiplex PCR reads; one entry per CDR3 protein. The repertoire holds some 300,000 distinct CDR3 sequences, with around 85% as singletons. Sequencing was carried out using CD8+ T cells from PBMCs. The receptors were gathered from a human donor with multiple sclerosis. CDR3s include the opening cysteine and the closing phenylalanine or tryptophan. A D gene is named only where the DNA matches it firmly. The size field is filled for only some rows; it gives once, few, many or a size class.

clone_size | j_call | v_call | d_call | cdr3_nt | cdr3_aa
- | TRBJ1-1 | TRBV7-6 | - | TGTGCCAGCAGCTTAGCGTCAGGAATGAACACTGAAGCTTTCTTT | CASSLASGMNTEAFF
- | TRBJ1-4 | TRBV4-3 | - | TGCGCCAGCAGCCAGGGCTGGGGTGAAAAACTGTTTTTT | CASSQGWGEKLFF
- | TRBJ2-7 | TRBV27 | - | TGTGCCAGCAGTTTGATCAGCAGGGGTGCCTACGAGCAGTACTTC | CASSLISRGAYEQYF
- | TRBJ2-3 | TRBV7-3 | - | TGTGCCAGCAGCTTAGGCCGCGATGGCGGGGCGGAAGATACGCAGTATTTT | CASSLGRDGGAEDTQYF
- | TRBJ2-3 | TRBV4-3 | - | TGCGCCAGCAGCCAAGATCTCCCGGGAGCGCTCACAGATACGCAGTATTTT | CASSQDLPGALTDTQYF
- | TRBJ2-7 | TRBV2 | - | TGTGCCAGCATGGCAGGAGGCATCTACGAGCAGTACTTC | CASMAGGIYEQYF
- | TRBJ2-1 | TRBV2 | TRBD2 | TGTGCCAGCAGTTGGCTAGCGGAGTACAATGAGCAGTTCTTC | CASSWLAEYNEQFF
- | TRBJ1-1 | TRBV30 | - | TGTGCCTGGAGATGGTACACTGAAGCTTTCTTT | CAWRWYTEAFF
- | TRBJ2-1 | TRBV27 | TRBD2 | TGTGCCAGCATGGGGGGGGAGCCCCACAATGAGCAGTTCTTC | CASMGGEPHNEQFF
- | TRBJ1-1 | TRBV28 | - | TGTGCCAGCAGTTTGAGGGGACTTATGAACACTGAAGCTTTCTTT | CASSLRGLMNTEAFF
- | TRBJ1-3 | TRBV13 | - | TGTGCCAGCAGCCTCATGCTCGGTTCGTTTGACACCATATATTTT | CASSLMLGSFDTIYF
- | TRBJ2-3 | TRBV10-3 | - | TGTGCCATCAGCGGGGAGAGCACAGATACGCAGTATTTT | CAISGESTDTQYF
- | TRBJ2-5 | TRBV15 | - | TGTGCCACCAGCGTGAGGGGCAGGGGGGAAGAGACCCAGTACTTC | CATSVRGRGEETQYF
- | TRBJ2-3 | TRBV9 | - | TGTGCCAGCAGCGTAGAAACTAACACAGATACGCAGTATTTT | CASSVETNTDTQYF
- | TRBJ2-1 | TRBV27 | - | TGTGCCAGCAGTTTTCCCGGGCCGAGCTCCTACAATGAGCAGTTCTTC | CASSFPGPSSYNEQFF
- | TRBJ2-1 | TRBV2 | TRBD2 | TGTGCCAGCAGTGACCTTAGCGGGAGGGACTACAATGAGCAGTTCTTC | CASSDLSGRDYNEQFF
few | TRBJ1-3 | TRBV4-2 | TRBD1 | TGTGCCAGCAGCCACACAGGGGGCCCCTCTGGAAACACCATATATTTT | CASSHTGGPSGNTIYF
- | TRBJ2-5 | TRBV12-3/TRBV12-4 | - | TGTGCCAGCAGACCTTCTAGGGCAGTCCATGGGACCCAGTACTTC | CASRPSRAVHGTQYF
- | TRBJ2-2 | TRBV10-1 | TRBD2 | TGCGCCAGCAGTTCTTTAGCGGGAGGGCTTCCCACCGGGGAGCTGTTTTTT | CASSSLAGGLPTGELFF
- | TRBJ2-1 | TRBV30 | - | TGTGCCTGGAGGGGGGGCTCGTGGTACAATGAGCAGTTCTTC | CAWRGGSWYNEQFF
once | TRBJ2-7 | TRBV27 | - | TGTGCCAGCAGTTTAGGGCAGGCCGCCTACGAGCAGTACTTC | CASSLGQAAYEQYF
- | TRBJ1-2 | TRBV7-9 | - | - | CASSSDSFGDGYTF
few | TRBJ2-7 | TRBV7-9 | - | TGTGCCAGCGACTCGGGATTGCTGCACGAGCAGTACTTC | CASDSGLLHEQYF
- | TRBJ2-2 | TRBV30 | - | TGTGCCTGGACCGGATCCTACACCGGGGAGCCGTTTTTT | CAWTGSYTGEPFF
once | TRBJ2-7 | TRBV20-1 | - | TGCAGTGCTAGAGATAAAAGGACTTACTACGAGCAGTACTTC | CSARDKRTYYEQYF
- | TRBJ2-7 | TRBV6-5 | - | TGTGCCAGCAGTTACTTAACCCCCCAGAGGGCCATGACCTCCTACGAGCAGTACTTC | CASSYLTPQRAMTSYEQYF
- | TRBJ1-5 | TRBV28 | - | TGTGCCAGCAGTTTAAGTCCCGAAGGCAATCAGCCCCAGCATTTT | CASSLSPEGNQPQHF
once | TRBJ2-1 | TRBV10-3 | - | TGTGCCATCAGGAGCGGCCCAACCTACAATGAGCAGTTCTTC | CAIRSGPTYNEQFF
- | TRBJ1-1 | TRBV7-9 | - | TGTGCCAGCAGCTGGACCGGGACGAAGAACACTGAAGCTTTCTTT | CASSWTGTKNTEAFF
once | TRBJ1-5 | TRBV3-1 | - | TGTGCCAGCAGCCAGAGTACTGGCAATCAGCCCCAGCATTTT | CASSQSTGNQPQHF
once | TRBJ2-1 | TRBV27 | - | TGTGCCAGCAGTTTTGGTGCAAGGGCCTACAATGAGCAGTTCTTC | CASSFGARAYNEQFF
- | TRBJ2-1 | TRBV27 | TRBD2 | TGTGCCAGCAGTCCAGGGACTAGCGGGGGGTACAATGAGCAGTTCTTC | CASSPGTSGGYNEQFF
once | TRBJ1-1 | TRBV27 | - | TGTGCCAGCAGTTTTGGGACGGCCACTGAAGCTTTCTTT | CASSFGTATEAFF
once | TRBJ2-1 | TRBV19 | - | TGTGCCAGTAGGTTTAGCGTCCCCTACAATGAGCAGTTCTTC | CASRFSVPYNEQFF
- | TRBJ2-2 | TRBV5-4 | - | TGTGCCACCCTTCAGTTTGAGGGGCCGAACACCGGGGAGCTGTTTTTT | CATLQFEGPNTGELFF
once | TRBJ2-1 | TRBV14 | - | TGTGCCAGCAGCCAAGGACCCAAGGCGGCCCTCTACAATGAGCAGTTCTTC | CASSQGPKAALYNEQFF
- | TRBJ2-7 | TRBV30 | - | TGTGCCTGTGAAGAGCTTAAGGACGAGCAGTACTTC | CACEELKDEQYF
few | TRBJ2-5 | TRBV6-2/TRBV6-3 | TRBD2 | TGTGCCAGCAGTTACTTCACTAGCGGGAGTGAGGAGACCCAGTACTTC | CASSYFTSGSEETQYF
- | TRBJ2-2 | TRBV24-1 | - | TGTGCCGCCGCAGGCGCAGGCCCTTGGACCGGGGAGCTGTTTTTT | CAAAGAGPWTGELFF
few | TRBJ2-7 | TRBV3-1 | TRBD2 | TGTGCCAGCAGCCAAGATCCGGGACTAGCGGGGCCATCCTACGAGCAGTACTTC | CASSQDPGLAGPSYEQYF
- | TRBJ2-1 | TRBV11-2 | TRBD2 | TGTGCCAGCAGCTGGCCGGGACTAGCGGCCAATGAGCAGTTCTTC | CASSWPGLAANEQFF
- | TRBJ2-2 | TRBV30 | TRBD1 | TGTGCCTGGAGTGTTCCCGGGACAGGGGTCAACACCGGGGAGCTGTTTTTT | CAWSVPGTGVNTGELFF
- | TRBJ2-5 | TRBV24-1 | TRBD1 | TGTGCCACCAGTGATCCAGCTGCCGGACAGGGTTCGCCAGAGACCCAGTACTTC | CATSDPAAGQGSPETQYF
- | TRBJ2-1 | TRBV14 | TRBD2 | TGTGCCAGCAGCCAAGAGGAAGGTAGGCTAGCGGCTTACAATGAGCAGTTCTTC | CASSQEEGRLAAYNEQFF
once | TRBJ1-2 | TRBV28 | - | TGTGCCAGCAGTTCCTCGACAGGATTTTATGGCTACACCTTC | CASSSSTGFYGYTF
- | TRBJ2-7 | TRBV9 | - | TGTGCCAGCAGCGCCTATTCGGGCACCACCTACGAGCAGTACTTC | CASSAYSGTTYEQYF
- | TRBJ2-5 | TRBV5-8 | TRBD1 | TGTGCCAGCAGGTCCCGGGACAGGAACCAAGAGACCCAGTACTTC | CASRSRDRNQETQYF
- | TRBJ1-1 | TRBV7-9 | TRBD1 | TGTGCCAGCAGCTTATGGGGACAGGGGAACACTGAAGCTTTCTTT | CASSLWGQGNTEAFF
- | TRBJ2-7 | TRBV28 | TRBD2 | TGTGCCAGCAGTTTACCCACGGCTAGCGGGACCTACTCCTACGAGCAGTACTTC | CASSLPTASGTYSYEQYF
- | TRBJ2-2 | TRBV24-1 | TRBD1 | TGTGCCACCAGTGATATGGGACAGACGAACACCGGGGAGCTGTTTTTT | CATSDMGQTNTGELFF
few | TRBJ2-7 | TRBV6-5 | - | TGTGCCAGCAGTTTTCAGGGCCACGAGCAGTACTTC | CASSFQGHEQYF
- | TRBJ2-5 | TRBV11-2 | - | TGTGCCAGCAGCTTAATGGTGGGGGACTCGGAGACCCAGTACTTC | CASSLMVGDSETQYF
many | TRBJ2-7 | TRBV25-1 | - | TGTGCCAGCAGCCCCGACAGCTACGAGCAGTACTTC | CASSPDSYEQYF
- | TRBJ2-5 | TRBV28 | - | TGTGCCAGCAGTTTTCTCGGGGATGGTTGGGAGACCCAGTACTTC | CASSFLGDGWETQYF
- | TRBJ2-7 | TRBV6-5 | - | TGTGCCAGCAGTTACGCGGACCTGAAATACGAGCAGTACTTC | CASSYADLKYEQYF